This TCR beta chain was observed in a study of T cell repertoires in cytomegalovirus infection. Study summary: Signatures in public TCR beta sequences pointed to both CMV infection and matching HLA type.

The table lists this clonotype with a few counts. Its antigen is as yet unknown. CDR3 length equals 14 residues. Per the germline V gene, CDR1 is MNHEY and CDR2 is SMNVEV (reference sequence). The V end lost 9 bases, the J end lost 5 bases, and 19 bases lay between the germline ends. Using its own MiXCR run on the reads, TCRdb lists one record per CDR3 protein. The data hold 40,000 to 55,000 distinct CDR3 sequences, with 20% to 25% observed a single time. General study points: Carriers of CMV and the relevant HLA type were discriminated by public TCR beta frequency.

This clonotype was sampled from a human donor in good health (CMV status not recorded). Some clones in this sample may be carry-over from other donors' samples. Sequencing was performed on CD8+ T cells from cultured PBMCs, taken from culture after CMV antigen stimulation. The V call is TRBV27, the J call TRBJ1-2; D may be TRBD1 (6 bases). CDR3 loop: CASSRGGLWYGYTF. In DNA form, the CDR3 reads TGTGCCAGTTCCCGGGGGGGGCTATGGTATGGCTACACCTTC.